This TCR beta chain was profiled in a study of early T cells in non-severe SARS-CoV-2 infection. Study summary: The study sequenced bulk RNA from unsorted whole blood, with chains unpaired. General study results and limits: A preference for anti-spike CD8 responses marked VDJdb matching, which missed private and CD4 specificities.

V lost 6 bases, J lost 0 bases, and 7 bases stayed unmatched. This CDR3 has 16 residues. Germline-derived CDR1 and CDR2 are SNHLY and FYNNEI. Individual cDNA molecules received unique molecular identifiers. TCRdb reprocessed the 5' RACE reads via MiXCR and lists one record per CDR3 protein. Counted here are about 37,000 distinct CDR3 sequences, over 5% occurring once; the ten biggest clones make up around 5.8%. Turning to this clonotype: Its antigen is as yet unknown.

The starting material was whole blood, obtained at baseline. The origin of this receptor is an adult who was a healthcare worker with PCR-confirmed SARS-CoV-2 infection or an uninfected control (not recorded which). The rearrangement links TRBV2 to TRBJ1-4; the match to TRBD1 covers 7 bases. The CDR3 DNA reads as TGTGCCAGCAGCTCCGGGACAGAAGCAACTAATGAAAAACTGTTTTTT. Translating gives CASSSGTEATNEKLFF.